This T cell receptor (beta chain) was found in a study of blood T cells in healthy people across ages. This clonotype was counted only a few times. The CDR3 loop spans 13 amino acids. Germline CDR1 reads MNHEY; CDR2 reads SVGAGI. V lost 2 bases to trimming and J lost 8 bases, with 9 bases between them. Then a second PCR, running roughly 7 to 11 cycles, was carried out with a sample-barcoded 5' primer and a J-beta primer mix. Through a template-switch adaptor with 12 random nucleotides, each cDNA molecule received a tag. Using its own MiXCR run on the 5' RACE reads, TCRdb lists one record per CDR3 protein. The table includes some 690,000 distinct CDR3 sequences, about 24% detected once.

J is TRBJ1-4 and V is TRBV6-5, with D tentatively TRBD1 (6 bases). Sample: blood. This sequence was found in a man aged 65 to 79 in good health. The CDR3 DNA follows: TGTGCCAGCAGTTACGGACAGAGGGAAAAACTGTTTTTT. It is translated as CASSYGQREKLFF.